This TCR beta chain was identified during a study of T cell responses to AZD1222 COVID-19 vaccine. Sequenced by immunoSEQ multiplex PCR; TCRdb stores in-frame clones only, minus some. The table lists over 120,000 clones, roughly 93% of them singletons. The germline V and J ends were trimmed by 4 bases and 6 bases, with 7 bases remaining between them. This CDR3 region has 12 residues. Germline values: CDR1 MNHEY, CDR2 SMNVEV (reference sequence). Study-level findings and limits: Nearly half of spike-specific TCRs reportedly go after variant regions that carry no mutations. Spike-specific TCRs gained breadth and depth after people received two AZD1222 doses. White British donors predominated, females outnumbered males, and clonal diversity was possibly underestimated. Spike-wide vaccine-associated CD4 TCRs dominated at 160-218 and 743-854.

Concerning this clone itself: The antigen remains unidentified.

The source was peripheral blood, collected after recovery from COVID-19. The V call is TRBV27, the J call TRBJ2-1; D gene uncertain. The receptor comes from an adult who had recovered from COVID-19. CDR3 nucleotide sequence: TGTGCCAGCAGTTCCCCCCTCAATGAGCAGTTCTTC. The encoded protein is CASSSPLNEQFF.